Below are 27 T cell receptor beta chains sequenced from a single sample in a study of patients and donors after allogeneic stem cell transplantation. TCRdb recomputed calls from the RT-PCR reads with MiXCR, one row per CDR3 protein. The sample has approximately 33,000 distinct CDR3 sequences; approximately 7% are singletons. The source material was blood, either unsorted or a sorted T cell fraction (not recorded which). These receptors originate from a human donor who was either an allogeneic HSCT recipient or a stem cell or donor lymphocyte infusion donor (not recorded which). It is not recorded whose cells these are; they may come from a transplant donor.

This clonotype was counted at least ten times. CDR3 bases: TGTGCCAGCAGTTCCCCGGGCGGGAGAGGCAAAAACATTCAGTACTTC. It is translated as CASSSPGGRGKNIQYF. The chain employs TRBV28 and TRBJ2-4; 7 nucleotides line up with TRBD2. The CDR3 sequence is 16 residues long. Germline-derived CDR1 and CDR2 are MDHEN and SYDVKM. J was trimmed by 3 bases and V by 4 bases; bases with no gene match: 9.

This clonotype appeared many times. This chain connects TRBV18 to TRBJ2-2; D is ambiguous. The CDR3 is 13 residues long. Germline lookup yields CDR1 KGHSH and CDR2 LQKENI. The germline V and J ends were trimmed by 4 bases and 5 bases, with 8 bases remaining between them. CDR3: CASSLLLTGELFF. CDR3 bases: TGTGCCAGCTCACTGTTGCTAACCGGGGAGCTGTTTTTT.

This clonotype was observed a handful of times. CDR3 nucleotide sequence: TGTGCCAGCAGCTTGACTGGATCTAAGACCTACGAGCAGTACTTC. Its translation is CASSLTGSKTYEQYF. The chain recombines TRBV5-4 with TRBJ2-7; D is ambiguous. V was trimmed by 1 base and J by 2 bases, leaving 13 bases between them. CDR3 length equals 15 residues. Germline V gene data show CDR1 as SGHNT and CDR2 as YYREEE (reference sequence).

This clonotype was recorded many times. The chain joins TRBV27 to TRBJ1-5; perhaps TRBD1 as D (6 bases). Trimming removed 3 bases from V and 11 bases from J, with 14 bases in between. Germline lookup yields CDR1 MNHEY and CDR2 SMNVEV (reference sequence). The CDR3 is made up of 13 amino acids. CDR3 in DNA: TGTGCCAGCAGTTTTCGGGGGGCTAAAACCCAGCATTTT. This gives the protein CASSFRGAKTQHF.

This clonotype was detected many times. This chain's CDR3 is CASSFRDYSYEQYF. CDR3 nucleotides: TGTGCCAGCAGCTTTAGGGACTACTCCTACGAGCAGTACTTC. J is TRBJ2-7 and V is TRBV5-5; 7 bases fit TRBD2. The CDR3 consists of 14 residues. Per the germline V gene, CDR1 is SGHKS and CDR2 is YYEKEE (reference sequence). The V and J ends lost 2 bases and 0 bases, in that order; junction bases with no gene match: 2.

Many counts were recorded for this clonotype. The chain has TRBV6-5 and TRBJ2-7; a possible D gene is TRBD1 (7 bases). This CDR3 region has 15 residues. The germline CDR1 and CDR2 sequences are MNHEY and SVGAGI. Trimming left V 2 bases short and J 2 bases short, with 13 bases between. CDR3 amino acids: CASSYQGGRAYEQYF. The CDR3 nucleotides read TGTGCCAGCAGTTACCAGGGGGGACGGGCCTACGAGCAGTACTTC.

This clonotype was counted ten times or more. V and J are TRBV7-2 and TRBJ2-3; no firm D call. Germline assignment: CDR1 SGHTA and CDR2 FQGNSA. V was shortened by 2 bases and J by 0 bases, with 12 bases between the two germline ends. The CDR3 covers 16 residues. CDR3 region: CASSLRPIPSTDTQYF. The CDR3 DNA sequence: TGTGCCAGCAGCTTAAGGCCAATTCCGAGCACAGATACGCAGTATTTT.

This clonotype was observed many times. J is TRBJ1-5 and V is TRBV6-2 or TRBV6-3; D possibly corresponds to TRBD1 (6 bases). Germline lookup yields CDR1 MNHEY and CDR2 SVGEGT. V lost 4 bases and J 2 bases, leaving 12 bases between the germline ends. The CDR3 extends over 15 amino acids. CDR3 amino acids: CASSSGGAGNQPQHF. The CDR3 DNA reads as TGTGCCAGCAGTTCGGGGGGCGCGGGCAATCAGCCCCAGCATTTT.

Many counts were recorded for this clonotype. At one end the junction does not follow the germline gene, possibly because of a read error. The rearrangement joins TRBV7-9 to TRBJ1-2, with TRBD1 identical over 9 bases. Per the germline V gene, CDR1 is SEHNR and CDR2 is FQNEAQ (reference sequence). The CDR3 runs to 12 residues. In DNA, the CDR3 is TGTGCCAGCAGCTTAGGGGGACAGGGACTTCATTTC. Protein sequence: CASSLGGQGLHF.

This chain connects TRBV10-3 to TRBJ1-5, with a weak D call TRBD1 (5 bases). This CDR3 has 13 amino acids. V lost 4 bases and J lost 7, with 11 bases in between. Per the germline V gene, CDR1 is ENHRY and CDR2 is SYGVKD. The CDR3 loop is CAISGAGGQPQHF. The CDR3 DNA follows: TGTGCCATCAGTGGAGCGGGGGGGCAGCCCCAGCATTTT.

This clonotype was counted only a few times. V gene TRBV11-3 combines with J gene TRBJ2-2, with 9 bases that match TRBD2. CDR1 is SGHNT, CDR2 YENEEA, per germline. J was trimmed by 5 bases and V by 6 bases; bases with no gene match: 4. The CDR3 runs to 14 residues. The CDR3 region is CASRVSGGTGELFF. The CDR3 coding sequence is TGTGCCAGCAGGGTCAGCGGGGGGACCGGGGAGCTGTTTTTT.

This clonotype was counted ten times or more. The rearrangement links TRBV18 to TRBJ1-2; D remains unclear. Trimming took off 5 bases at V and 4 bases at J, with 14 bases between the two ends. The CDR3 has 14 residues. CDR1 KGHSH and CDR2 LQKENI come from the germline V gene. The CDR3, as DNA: TGTGCCAGCTCATCCTGGACGGTCATCTATGGCTACACCTTC. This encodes CASSSWTVIYGYTF.

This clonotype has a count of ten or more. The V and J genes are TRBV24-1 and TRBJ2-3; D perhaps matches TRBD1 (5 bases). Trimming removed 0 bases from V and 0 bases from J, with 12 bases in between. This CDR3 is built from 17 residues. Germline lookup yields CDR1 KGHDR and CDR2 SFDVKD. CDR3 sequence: CATSDLLGVGSTDTQYF. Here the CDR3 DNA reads TGTGCCACCAGTGATTTGTTAGGGGTAGGTAGCACAGATACGCAGTATTTT.

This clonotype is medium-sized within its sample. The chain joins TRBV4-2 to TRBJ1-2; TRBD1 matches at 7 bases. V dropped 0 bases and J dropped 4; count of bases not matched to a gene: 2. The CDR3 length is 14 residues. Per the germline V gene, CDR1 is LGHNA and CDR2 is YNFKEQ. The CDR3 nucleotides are TGTGCCAGCAGCCAAGATCAGGGGGTCTATGGCTACACCTTC. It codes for CASSQDQGVYGYTF.

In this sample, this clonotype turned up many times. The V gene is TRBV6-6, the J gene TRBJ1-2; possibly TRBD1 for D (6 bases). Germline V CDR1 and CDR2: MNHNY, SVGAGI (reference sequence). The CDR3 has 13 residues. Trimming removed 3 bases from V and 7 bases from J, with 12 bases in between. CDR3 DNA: TGTGCCAGCAGTTATCCGGGGGCCGGTGGCTACACCTTC. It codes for CASSYPGAGGYTF.

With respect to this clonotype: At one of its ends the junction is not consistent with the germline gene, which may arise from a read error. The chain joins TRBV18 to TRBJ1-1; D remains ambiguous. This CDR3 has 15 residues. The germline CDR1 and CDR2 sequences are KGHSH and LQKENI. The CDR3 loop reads CASSTSKLVNTEAFF. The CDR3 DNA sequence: TGTGCCAGCTCAACCAGTAAGTTGGTGAATACTGAAGCTTTCTTT.

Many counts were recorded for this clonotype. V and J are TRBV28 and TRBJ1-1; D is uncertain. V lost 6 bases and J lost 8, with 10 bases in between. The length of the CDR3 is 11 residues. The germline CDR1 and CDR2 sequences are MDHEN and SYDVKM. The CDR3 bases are TGTGCCAGCAGCTATCCGGGGGAAGCTTTCTTT. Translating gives CASSYPGEAFF. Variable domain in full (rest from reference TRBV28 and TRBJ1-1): DVKVTQSSRYLVKRTGEKVFLECVQDMDHENMFWYRQDPGLGLRLIYFSYDVKMKEKGDIPEGYSVSREKKERFSLILESASTNQTSMYLCASSYPGEAFFGQGTRLTVV.

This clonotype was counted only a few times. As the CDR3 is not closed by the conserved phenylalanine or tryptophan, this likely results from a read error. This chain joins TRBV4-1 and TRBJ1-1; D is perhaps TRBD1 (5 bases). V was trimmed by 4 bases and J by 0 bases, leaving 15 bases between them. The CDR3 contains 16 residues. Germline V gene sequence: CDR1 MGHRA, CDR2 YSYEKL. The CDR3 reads CASSPTESSLNTEAFS. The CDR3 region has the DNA TGCGCCAGCAGCCCGACAGAGTCCAGCCTGAACACTGAAGCTTTCTCT.

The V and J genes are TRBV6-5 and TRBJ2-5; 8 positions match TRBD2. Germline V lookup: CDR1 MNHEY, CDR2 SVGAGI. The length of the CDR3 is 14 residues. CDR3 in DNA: TGTATCAGCAGCCTACGGGAGGGAGGGGAGACCCAGTACTTC. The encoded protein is CISSLREGGETQYF.

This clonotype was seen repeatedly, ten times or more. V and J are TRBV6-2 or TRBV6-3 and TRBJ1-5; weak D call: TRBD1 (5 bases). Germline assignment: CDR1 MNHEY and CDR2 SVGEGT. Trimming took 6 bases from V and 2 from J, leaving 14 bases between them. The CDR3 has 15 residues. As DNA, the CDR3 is TGTGCCAGCAGCCTGGGCAGGGAAGGCAATCAGCCCCAGCATTTT. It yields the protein CASSLGREGNQPQHF.

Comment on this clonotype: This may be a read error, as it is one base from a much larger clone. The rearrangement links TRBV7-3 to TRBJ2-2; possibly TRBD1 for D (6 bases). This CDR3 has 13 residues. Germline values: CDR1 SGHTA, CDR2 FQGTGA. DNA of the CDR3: TGTGCCACCAGCCAGGGGTATCCCGGGGAGCTGTTTTTT. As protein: CATSQGYPGELFF.

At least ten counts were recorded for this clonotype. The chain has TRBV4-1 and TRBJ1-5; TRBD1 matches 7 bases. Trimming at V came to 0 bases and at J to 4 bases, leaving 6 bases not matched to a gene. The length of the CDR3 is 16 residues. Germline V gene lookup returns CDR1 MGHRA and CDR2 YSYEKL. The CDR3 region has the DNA TGCGCCAGCAGCCAAGACCCGACAGGGAGAAATCAGCCCCAGCATTTT. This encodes CASSQDPTGRNQPQHF.

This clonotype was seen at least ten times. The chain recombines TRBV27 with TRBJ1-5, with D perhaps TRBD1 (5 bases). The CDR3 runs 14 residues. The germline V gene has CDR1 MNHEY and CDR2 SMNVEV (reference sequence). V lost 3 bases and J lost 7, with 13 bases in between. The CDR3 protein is CASSLRAGWQPQHF. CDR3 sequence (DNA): TGTGCCAGCAGTTTGAGGGCAGGGTGGCAGCCCCAGCATTTT.

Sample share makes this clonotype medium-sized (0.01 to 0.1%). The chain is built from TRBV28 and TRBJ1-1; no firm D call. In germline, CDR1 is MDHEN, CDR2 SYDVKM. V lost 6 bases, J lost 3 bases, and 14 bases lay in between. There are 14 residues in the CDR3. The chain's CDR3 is CASSLSHSDTEAFF. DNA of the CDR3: TGTGCCAGCAGCCTCTCACACAGTGACACTGAAGCTTTCTTT.

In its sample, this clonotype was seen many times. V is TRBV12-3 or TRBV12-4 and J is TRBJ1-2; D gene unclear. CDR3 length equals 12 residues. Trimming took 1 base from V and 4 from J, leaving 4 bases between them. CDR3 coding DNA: TGTGCCAGCAGTTTAGGGAGCTATGGCTACACCTTC. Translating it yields CASSLGSYGYTF.

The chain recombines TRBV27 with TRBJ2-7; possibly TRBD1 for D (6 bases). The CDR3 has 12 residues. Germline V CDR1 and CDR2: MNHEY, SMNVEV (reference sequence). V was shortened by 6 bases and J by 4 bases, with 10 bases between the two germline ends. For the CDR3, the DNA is TGTGCCAGCAGAACCCAGGGGTACGAGCAGTACTTC. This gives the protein CASRTQGYEQYF.

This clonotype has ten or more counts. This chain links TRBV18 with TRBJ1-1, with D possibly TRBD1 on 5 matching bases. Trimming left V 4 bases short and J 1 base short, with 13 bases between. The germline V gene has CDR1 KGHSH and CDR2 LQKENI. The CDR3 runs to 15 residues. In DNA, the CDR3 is TGTGCCAGCTCACAAGGGGCCTTAACGAACACTGAAGCTTTCTTT. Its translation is CASSQGALTNTEAFF.